The present T cell receptor (beta chain) was sequenced within a study of T cell repertoires in cytomegalovirus infection. Study-wide background: Matching HLA type and CMV infection were both indicated by public TCR beta signatures. Study-level points and caveats: The response measured ex vivo was dominated by TCR beta clonotypes (HLA-C-restricted and CMV-specific). The cumulative frequency of public TCR beta families distinguished individuals who carried CMV together with the relevant HLA.

The germline V gene has CDR1 SGHVS and CDR2 FQNEAQ. V lost 5 bases and J 3 bases, leaving 14 bases between the germline ends. This CDR3 spans 14 amino acids. Each CDR3 protein gets one entry after TCRdb re-called the reads with MiXCR. The table shows 150,000 to 200,000 distinct CDR3 sequences, with 13% to 15% occurring only once. This clonotype was recorded many times. Its cognate antigen is unknown. The clonotype comes from a human donor in good health (CMV status not recorded). Some clones in this sample may be carry-over from other donors' samples. The chain combines TRBV7-8 with TRBJ2-7; either TRBD1 or TRBD2 may fit D (6 bases each). The sequenced sample consisted of PBMCs. CDR3 sequence: CASSGGTTGYEQYF. Here the CDR3 DNA reads TGTGCCAGCAGCGGAGGGACAACTGGCTACGAGCAGTACTTC.